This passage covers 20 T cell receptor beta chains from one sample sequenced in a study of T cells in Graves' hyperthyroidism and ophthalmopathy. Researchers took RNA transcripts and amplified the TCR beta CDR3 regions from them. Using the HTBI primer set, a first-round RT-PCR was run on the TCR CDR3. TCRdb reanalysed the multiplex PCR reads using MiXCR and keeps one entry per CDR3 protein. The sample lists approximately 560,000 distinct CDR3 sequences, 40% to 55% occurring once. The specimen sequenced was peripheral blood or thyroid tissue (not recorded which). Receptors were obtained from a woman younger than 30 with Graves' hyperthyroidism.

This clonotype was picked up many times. CDR3: CASSAFVFGNSPLHF. The CDR3 DNA reads as TGTGCCAGCAGCGCTTTTGTTTTCGGAAATTCACCCCTCCACTTT. V is TRBV7-2 and J is TRBJ1-6; no clear D gene. Germline CDR1 SGHTA, CDR2 FQGNSA. CDR3 length: 15 amino acids. Trimming left V 5 bases short and J 7 bases short, with 15 bases between. Full variable domain (rest looked up from reference TRBV7-2 and TRBJ1-6): GAGVSQSPSNKVTEKGKDVELRCDPISGHTALYWYRQSLGQGLEFLIYFQGNSAPDKSGLPSDRFSAERTGGSVSTLTIQRTQQEDSAVYLCASSAFVFGNSPLHFGNGTRLTVT.

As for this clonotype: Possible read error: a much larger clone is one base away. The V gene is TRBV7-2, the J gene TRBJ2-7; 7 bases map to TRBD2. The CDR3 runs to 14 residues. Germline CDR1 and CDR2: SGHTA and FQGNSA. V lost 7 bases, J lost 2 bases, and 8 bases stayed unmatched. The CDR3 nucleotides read TGTGCCAGCAACCCCGCCACTAGCGCCTACGAGCAGTACTTC. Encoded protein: CASNPATSAYEQYF. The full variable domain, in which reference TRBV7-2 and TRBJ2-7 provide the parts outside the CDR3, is GAGVSQSPSNKVTEKGKDVELRCDPISGHTALYWYRQSLGQGLEFLIYFQGNSAPDKSGLPSDRFSAERTGGSVSTLTIQRTQQEDSAVYLCASNPATSAYEQYFGPGTRLTVT.

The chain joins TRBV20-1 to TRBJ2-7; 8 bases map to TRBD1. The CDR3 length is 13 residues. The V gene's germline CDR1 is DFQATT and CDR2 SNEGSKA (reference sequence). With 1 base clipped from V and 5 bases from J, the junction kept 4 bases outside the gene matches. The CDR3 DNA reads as TGCAGTGCTAGAGGGCTACAGGGGGACGAGCAGTACTTC. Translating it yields CSARGLQGDEQYF.

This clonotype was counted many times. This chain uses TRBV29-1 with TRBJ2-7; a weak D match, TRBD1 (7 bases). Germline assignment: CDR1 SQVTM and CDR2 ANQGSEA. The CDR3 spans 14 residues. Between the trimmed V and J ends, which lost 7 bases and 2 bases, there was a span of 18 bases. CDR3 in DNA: TGCAGCGCTGGGATGGGCAGGGGGGCCTACGAGCAGTACTTC. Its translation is CSAGMGRGAYEQYF.

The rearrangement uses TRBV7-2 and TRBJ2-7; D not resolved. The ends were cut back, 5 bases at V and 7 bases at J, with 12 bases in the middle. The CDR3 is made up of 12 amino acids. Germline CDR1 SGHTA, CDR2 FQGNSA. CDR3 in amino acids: CASSLHPGEQYF. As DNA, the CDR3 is TGTGCCAGCAGCCTCCACCCCGGGGAGCAGTACTTC.

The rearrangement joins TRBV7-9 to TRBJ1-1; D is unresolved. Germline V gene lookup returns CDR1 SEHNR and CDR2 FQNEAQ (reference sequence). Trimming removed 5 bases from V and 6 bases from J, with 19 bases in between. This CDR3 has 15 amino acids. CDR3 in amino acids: CASSNGRGIGAEAFF. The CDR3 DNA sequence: TGTGCCAGCAGCAACGGTCGGGGAATCGGGGCTGAAGCTTTCTTT.

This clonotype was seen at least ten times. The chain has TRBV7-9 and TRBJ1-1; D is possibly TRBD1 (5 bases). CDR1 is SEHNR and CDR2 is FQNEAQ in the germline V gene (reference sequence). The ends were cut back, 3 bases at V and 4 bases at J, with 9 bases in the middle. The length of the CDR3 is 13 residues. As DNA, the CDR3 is TGTGCCAGCAGCTTGAAGGGGTTCACTGAAGCTTTCTTT. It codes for CASSLKGFTEAFF. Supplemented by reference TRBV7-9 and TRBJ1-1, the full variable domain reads DTGVSQNPRHKITKRGQNVTFRCDPISEHNRLYWYRQTLGQGPEFLTYFQNEAQLEKSRLLSDRFSAERPKGSFSTLEIQRTEQGDSAMYLCASSLKGFTEAFFGQGTRLTVV.

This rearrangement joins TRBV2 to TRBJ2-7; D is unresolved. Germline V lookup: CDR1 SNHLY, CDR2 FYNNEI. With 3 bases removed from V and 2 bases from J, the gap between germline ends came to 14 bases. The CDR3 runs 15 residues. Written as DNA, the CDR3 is TGTGCCAGCAGTGACCCCGTGCAGGCCACCTACGAGCAGTACTTC. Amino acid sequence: CASSDPVQATYEQYF.

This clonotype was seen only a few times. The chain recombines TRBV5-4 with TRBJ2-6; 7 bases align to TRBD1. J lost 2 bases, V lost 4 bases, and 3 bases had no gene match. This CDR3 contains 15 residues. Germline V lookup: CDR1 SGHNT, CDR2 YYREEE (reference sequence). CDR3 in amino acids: CASSKQGTGANVLTF. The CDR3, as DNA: TGTGCCAGCAGCAAACAGGGGACTGGGGCCAACGTCCTGACTTTC.

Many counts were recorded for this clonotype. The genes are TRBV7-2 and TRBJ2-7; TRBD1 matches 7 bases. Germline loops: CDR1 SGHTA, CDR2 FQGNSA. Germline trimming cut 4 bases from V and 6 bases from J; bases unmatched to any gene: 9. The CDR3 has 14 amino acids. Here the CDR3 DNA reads TGTGCCAGCAGCTCCATGGGGACAGCACCCGAGCAGTACTTC. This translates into CASSSMGTAPEQYF.

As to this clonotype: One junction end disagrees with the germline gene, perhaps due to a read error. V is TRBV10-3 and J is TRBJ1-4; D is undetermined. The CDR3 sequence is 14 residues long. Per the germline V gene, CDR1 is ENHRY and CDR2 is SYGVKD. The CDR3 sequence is CASSNSGPREKLLF. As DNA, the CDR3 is TGTGCCAGCAGCAATTCGGGTCCAAGGGAAAAACTGCTTTTT.

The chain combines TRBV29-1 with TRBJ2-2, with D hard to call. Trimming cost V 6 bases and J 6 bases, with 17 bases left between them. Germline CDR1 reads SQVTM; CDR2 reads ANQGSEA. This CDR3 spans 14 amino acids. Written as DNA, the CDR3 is TGCAGCGTCCTCCTCCCATGGTCGGCCGGGGAGCTGTTTTTT. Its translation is CSVLLPWSAGELFF.

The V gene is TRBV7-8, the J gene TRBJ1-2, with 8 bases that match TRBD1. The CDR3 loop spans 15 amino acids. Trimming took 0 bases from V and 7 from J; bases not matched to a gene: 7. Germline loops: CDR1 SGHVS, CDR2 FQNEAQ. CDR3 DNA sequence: TGTGCCAGCAGCTTAGCGACAGGGGCGGGAGGTGGCTACACCTTC. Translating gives CASSLATGAGGGYTF.

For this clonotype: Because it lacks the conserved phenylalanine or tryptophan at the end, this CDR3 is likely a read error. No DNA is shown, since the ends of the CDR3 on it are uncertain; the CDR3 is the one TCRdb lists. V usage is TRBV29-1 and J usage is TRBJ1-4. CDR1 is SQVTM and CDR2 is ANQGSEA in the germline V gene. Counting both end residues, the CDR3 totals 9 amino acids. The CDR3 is CSVWGLAGG.

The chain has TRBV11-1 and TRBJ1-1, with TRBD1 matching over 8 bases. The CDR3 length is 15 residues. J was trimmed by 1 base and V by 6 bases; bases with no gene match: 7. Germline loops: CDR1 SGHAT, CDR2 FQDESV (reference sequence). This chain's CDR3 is CASSDSGTGNTEAFF. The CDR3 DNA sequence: TGTGCCAGCAGTGACTCCGGGACAGGGAACACTGAAGCTTTCTTT.

For the CDR3, the DNA is TGTGCCAGCAGCTTTGGGGGGCTGAATCAGCCCCAGCATTTT. Amino acids: CASSFGGLNQPQHF. The chain has TRBV7-6 and TRBJ1-5, with a tentative D call TRBD1 (6 bases). The CDR3 totals 14 residues. CDR1 and CDR2 (germline): SGHVS, FNYEAQ. The ends were cut back, 3 bases at V and 4 bases at J, with 10 bases in the middle.

CDR3 amino acids: CASSLWSESSNQPQHF. CDR3 bases: TGTGCCAGCAGCTTATGGTCGGAGAGCAGCAATCAGCCCCAGCATTTT. The chain employs TRBV7-9 and TRBJ1-5, with no clear D. The CDR3 has 16 residues. The ends were cut back, 2 bases at V and 1 base at J, with 12 bases in the middle. Germline assignment: CDR1 SEHNR and CDR2 FQNEAQ (reference sequence).

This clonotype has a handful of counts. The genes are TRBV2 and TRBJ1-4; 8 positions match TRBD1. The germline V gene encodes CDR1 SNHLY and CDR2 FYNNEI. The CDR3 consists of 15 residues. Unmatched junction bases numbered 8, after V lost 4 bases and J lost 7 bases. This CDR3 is CASSVGQGVSEKLFF. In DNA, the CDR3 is TGTGCCAGCAGTGTAGGACAGGGAGTGAGTGAAAAACTGTTTTTT.

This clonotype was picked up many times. The CDR3 nucleotides read TGTGCCAGCAGCCCCTCCGCCGATCAGCCCCAGCATTTT. Protein product: CASSPSADQPQHF. The chain joins TRBV7-3 to TRBJ1-5; no clear D. The germline V gene encodes CDR1 SGHTA and CDR2 FQGTGA. CDR3 size: 13 residues. Trimming stripped 5 bases from V and 5 bases from J, with 10 bases between.

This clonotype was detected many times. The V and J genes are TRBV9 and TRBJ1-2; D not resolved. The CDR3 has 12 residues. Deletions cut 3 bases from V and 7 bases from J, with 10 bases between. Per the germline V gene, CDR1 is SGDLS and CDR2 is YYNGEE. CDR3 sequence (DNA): TGTGCCAGCAGCGCCAGTGGTCGTGGCTACACCTTC. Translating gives CASSASGRGYTF.